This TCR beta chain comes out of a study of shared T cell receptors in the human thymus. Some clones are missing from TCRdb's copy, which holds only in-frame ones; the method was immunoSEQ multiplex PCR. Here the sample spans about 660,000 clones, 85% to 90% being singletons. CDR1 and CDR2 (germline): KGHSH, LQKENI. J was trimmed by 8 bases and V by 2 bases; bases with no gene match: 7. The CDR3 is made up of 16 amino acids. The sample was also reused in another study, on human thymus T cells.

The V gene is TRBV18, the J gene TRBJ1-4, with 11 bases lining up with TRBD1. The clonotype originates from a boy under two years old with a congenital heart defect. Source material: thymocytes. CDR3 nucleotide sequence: TGTGCCAGCTCACCAAAAGGACAGGGGGCAGTGGAAAAACTGTTTTTT. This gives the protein CASSPKGQGAVEKLFF.